This is a list of T cell receptor beta chains from one sample in a study of tumor-infiltrating lymphocytes in primary liver carcinoma. TCRdb re-called the multiplex PCR reads through MiXCR, storing one row per CDR3 protein. The sample lists tens of thousands of distinct CDR3 sequences; 55% to 85% were seen once. Input material: liver tumor tissue from sampling region 1. These receptors originate from a man aged 35-49 years with primary liver carcinoma and hepatitis B virus infection. Both conserved end residues are part of each CDR3. The order of the fields is CDR3 DNA, CDR3 protein, J gene, D gene, V gene, clone size. D genes are given only for firm matches. Clone sizes are given selectively: once, few, many, or a class where the clone is expanded.

TGTGCCAGCAGCCAAGGGACGGTGTATGAACAGTTCTTC | CASSQGTVYEQFF | TRBJ2-1 | NA | TRBV14 | NA
TGTGTCAGCAGTTACCGAGTAGAGTATAGCAATCAATCCCAGCATTTT | CVSSYRVEYSNQSQHF | TRBJ1-5 | NA | TRBV6-6 | NA
TGTGCCAGCAGTCCCTCTGGTCGTGTTAACGAGCAGTACTTC | CASSPSGRVNEQYF | TRBJ2-7 | NA | TRBV6-5 | many
TGTGCAAGTAGCTTAGAGGGGAACCATGGCTACACCTTC | CASSLEGNHGYTF | TRBJ1-2 | NA | TRBV11-2 | NA
TGTACCAGCAGTTGGCGATCGGGACTAGCGGCCTTCAATGAGCAGTTCTTC | CTSSWRSGLAAFNEQFF | TRBJ2-1 | TRBD2 | TRBV5-5 | once
TGTGCCAGCGGCTTGTTAGGCGGGAGTCAAGAGACCCAGTACTTC | CASGLLGGSQETQYF | TRBJ2-5 | TRBD2 | TRBV5-1 | NA
TGCAGCGTTGGGCAAGCGGTACTGAACACCGGGGAGCTGTTTTTT | CSVGQAVLNTGELFF | TRBJ2-2 | NA | TRBV29-1 | NA
TGTTCCAGCAGACCGACCAGCGGGGGTTACAATGAGCAGTTCTTC | CSSRPTSGGYNEQFF | TRBJ2-1 | TRBD2 | TRBV7-8 | NA
TGTGCCAGCAGCCCCCCGACTAGCGTCAGCACGGATACGCAGTATTTC | CASSPPTSVSTDTQYF | TRBJ2-3 | TRBD2 | TRBV11-2 | NA
TGTGCCAGTAGTTCCTTCCTTTATTCTCCGACAGGGTTGGCTGGGGCCAACGTCCTGACTTTC | CASSSFLYSPTGLAGANVLTF | TRBJ2-6 | TRBD1 | TRBV19 | NA
TGTGCCACCTGCCTACTGATGGTCGGAATAAGCAATCAGCTCCAGCATTTT | CATCLLMVGISNQLQHF | TRBJ1-5 | NA | TRBV12-3/TRBV12-4 | NA
TGTGCCAGCAGCTTAGGCCAGCACGGTGGCCACACCTTC | CASSLGQHGGHTF | TRBJ1-2 | NA | TRBV7-9 | NA
TGTGCTAGCAGATCCCGGGACTCGGCCCACCATGAAACCCAGTACTTC | CASRSRDSAHHETQYF | TRBJ2-5 | NA | TRBV11-2 | NA
TGCGCCAGCAGCAGGACTAGCGGGACATTCAATGAGCAGTTCTTC | CASSRTSGTFNEQFF | TRBJ2-1 | TRBD2 | TRBV5-1 | many
TGTGCCAGCAAGAGTACAGGGAGCACAGATACGCAGTATTTT | CASKSTGSTDTQYF | TRBJ2-3 | NA | TRBV6-1 | many
TGTGCCAGCAGTGGGGCAGGGATAAGCAATGAACAGTTCTTC | CASSGAGISNEQFF | TRBJ2-1 | NA | TRBV12-3/TRBV12-4 | NA
TGCGCCAGCAGCTTAGAGGGGGGAAGAGAGACCCGGTACTTC | CASSLEGGRETRYF | TRBJ2-5 | NA | TRBV11-2 | NA
TGTGCCAGTAGCCAAAGCGCTGGAAACACCATATATTTT | CASSQSAGNTIYF | TRBJ1-3 | NA | TRBV3-1 | NA
TGTGCCAGCAGGCCTGCCTCCGGCGGACGATCCTACGAGCAGTACTTC | CASRPASGGRSYEQYF | TRBJ2-7 | NA | TRBV28 | NA
TGTGCCAGCGACTCTACGACTAGCGGGAGTGGAGAGACCCAGTACTTC | CASDSTTSGSGETQYF | TRBJ2-5 | TRBD2 | TRBV5-4 | NA
TGCAATGCCCCCAGCGGGAGGGCAAACAATGAGCAGTTCTTC | CNAPSGRANNEQFF | TRBJ2-1 | TRBD2 | TRBV20-1 | NA
TGCGTCGGTTGGAGCTCCTATAATTCACCCCTCCACTTT | CVGWSSYNSPLHF | TRBJ1-6 | NA | TRBV6-6 | NA
TGTGCCAGCAGCCCCGAAGTGACAGGACAATCACCCCTCCACTTT | CASSPEVTGQSPLHF | TRBJ1-6 | NA | TRBV6-5 | NA
TGTGCCAGCAGCTTAGTGGCGGGAGGGCAATATGAGCAGTTCTTC | CASSLVAGGQYEQFF | TRBJ2-1 | TRBD2 | TRBV11-2 | medium-sized
TGTGCCAGCAGGGGACAGGGTAAGGATCAGCCCCACAATTTT | CASRGQGKDQPHNF | TRBJ1-5 | TRBD1 | TRBV28 | NA
TGTGCCAGCAGAGGTAAAGGAGCCCTGCCCCAGCATTTT | CASRGKGALPQHF | TRBJ1-5 | NA | TRBV28 | many
TGTGCCAGCAGTCCTCTAGCGGGAGCGGCGGGAACCGGGGAGCTGTTTTTT | CASSPLAGAAGTGELFF | TRBJ2-2 | TRBD2 | TRBV12-3/TRBV12-4 | many
TGTGACAGCAGCCGCTACAGGGAGTTGGTTGGCTACACCTTC | CDSSRYRELVGYTF | TRBJ1-2 | NA | TRBV7-9 | NA
TGTGCCAGTAGCTTAGTGTTAGGGGCCTACGAGCAGCACTTC | CASSLVLGAYEQHF | TRBJ2-7 | NA | TRBV7-8 | NA
TGTGCCAACAGGTCGATGACAGGGGGAGGCTATACCTTC | CANRSMTGGGYTF | TRBJ1-2 | TRBD1 | TRBV11-1 | NA
TGTGCCAGCAGTGACGAACTAGCGGAGTCAGGTACGCAGTATTTT | CASSDELAESGTQYF | TRBJ2-3 | TRBD2 | TRBV6-2/TRBV6-3 | NA
TGTACTACGACAGGGGAGCCGACCTACGAGCAGTACTTC | CTTTGEPTYEQYF | TRBJ2-7 | TRBD1 | TRBV2 | once